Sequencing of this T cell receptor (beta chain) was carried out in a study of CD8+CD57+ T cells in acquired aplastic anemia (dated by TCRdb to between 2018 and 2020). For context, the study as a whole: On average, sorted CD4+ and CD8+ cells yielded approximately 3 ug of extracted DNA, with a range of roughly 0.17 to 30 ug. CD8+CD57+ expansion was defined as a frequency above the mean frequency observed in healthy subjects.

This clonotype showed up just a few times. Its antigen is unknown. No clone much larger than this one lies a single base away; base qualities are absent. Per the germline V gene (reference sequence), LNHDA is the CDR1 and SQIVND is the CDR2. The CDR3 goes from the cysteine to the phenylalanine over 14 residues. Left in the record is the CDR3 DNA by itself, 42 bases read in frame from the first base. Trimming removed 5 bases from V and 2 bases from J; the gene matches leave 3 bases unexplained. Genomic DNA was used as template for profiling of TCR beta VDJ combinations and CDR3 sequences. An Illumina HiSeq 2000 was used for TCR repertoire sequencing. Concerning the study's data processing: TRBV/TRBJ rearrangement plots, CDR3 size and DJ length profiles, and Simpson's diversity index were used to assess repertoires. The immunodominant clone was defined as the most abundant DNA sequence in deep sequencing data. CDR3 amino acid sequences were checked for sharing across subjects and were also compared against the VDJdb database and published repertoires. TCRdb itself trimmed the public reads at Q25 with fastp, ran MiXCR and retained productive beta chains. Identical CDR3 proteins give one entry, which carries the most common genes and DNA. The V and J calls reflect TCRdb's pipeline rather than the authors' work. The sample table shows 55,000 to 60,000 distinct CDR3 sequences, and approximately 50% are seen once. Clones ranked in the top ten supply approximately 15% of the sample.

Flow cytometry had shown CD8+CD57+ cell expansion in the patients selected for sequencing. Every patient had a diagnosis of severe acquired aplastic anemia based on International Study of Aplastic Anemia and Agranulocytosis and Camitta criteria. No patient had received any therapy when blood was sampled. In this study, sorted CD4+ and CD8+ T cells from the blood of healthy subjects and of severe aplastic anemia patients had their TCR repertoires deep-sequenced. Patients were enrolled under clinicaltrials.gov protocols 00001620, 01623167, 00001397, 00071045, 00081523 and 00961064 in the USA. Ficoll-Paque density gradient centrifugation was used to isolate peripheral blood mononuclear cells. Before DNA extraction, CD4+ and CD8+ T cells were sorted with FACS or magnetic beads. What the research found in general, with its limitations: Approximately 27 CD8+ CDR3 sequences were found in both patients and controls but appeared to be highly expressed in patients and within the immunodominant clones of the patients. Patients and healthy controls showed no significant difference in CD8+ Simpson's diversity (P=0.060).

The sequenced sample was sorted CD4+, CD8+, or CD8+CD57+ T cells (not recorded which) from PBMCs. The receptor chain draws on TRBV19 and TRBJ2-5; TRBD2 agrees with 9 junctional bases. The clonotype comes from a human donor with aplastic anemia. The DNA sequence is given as TGTGCCAGTAGTTGGACTAGCGATCAAGAGACCCAGTACTTC. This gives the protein CASSWTSDQETQYF.